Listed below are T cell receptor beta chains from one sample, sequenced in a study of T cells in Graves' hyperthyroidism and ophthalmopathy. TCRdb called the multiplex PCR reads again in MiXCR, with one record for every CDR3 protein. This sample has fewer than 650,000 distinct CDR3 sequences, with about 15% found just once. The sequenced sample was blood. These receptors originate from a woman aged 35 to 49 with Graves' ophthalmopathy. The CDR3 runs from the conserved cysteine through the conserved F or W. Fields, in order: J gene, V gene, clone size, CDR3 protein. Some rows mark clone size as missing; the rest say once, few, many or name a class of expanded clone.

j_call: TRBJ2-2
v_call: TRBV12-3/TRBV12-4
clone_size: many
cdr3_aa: CASSLYRLNTGELFF

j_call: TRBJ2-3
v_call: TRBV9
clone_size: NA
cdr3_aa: CASSVAHLGVRDTQYF

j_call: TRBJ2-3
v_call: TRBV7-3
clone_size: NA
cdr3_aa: CASSPVSSTDTQYF

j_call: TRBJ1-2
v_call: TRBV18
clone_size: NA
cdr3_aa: CASSPGRDGYTF

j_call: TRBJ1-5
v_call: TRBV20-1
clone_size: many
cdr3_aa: CSVSRGGLSNQPQHF

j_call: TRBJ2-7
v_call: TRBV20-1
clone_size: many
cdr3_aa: CSAATLAGTGFGGEQYF

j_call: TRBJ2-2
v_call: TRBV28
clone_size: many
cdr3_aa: CASRSVDTGELFF

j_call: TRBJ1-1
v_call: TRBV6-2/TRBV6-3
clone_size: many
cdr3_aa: CASSYVRGTEAFF

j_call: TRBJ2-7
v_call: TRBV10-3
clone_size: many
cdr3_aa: CAISGTGGFYEQYF

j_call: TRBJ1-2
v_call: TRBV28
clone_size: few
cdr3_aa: CASSLPGQNYGYTF

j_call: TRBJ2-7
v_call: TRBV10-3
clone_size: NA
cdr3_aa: CAIRDDLLPYEQYF

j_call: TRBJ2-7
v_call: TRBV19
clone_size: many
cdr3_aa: CASSMKRDSSYEQYF

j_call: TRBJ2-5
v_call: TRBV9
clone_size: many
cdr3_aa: CASSVAGLAGEETQYF

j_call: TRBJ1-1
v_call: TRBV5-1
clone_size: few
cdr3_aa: CASSPGTDMNTEAFF

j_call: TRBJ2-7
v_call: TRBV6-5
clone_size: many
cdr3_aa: CASSYSWASSYEQYF

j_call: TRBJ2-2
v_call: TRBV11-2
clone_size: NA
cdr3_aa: CASSLVAGGRNTGELFF

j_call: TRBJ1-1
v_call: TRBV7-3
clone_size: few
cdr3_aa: CASSLTPSGGEGASF

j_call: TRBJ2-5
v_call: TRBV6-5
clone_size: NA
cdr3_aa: CASSNYRGQETQYF

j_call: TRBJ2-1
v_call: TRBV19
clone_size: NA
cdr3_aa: CASTWTVNNEQFF

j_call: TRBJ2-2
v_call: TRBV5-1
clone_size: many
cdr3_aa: CASSLAPGLAGGRTGELFF

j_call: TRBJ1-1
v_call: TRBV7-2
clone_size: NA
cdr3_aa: CASSLAGPGHKNTEAFF

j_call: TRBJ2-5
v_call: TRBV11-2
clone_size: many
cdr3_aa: CASSSVGRRETQYF

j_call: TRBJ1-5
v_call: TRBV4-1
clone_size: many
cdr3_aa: CASSLQTGTNQPQHF

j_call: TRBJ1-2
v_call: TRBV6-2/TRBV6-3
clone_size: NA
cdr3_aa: CASTARGQKTYGYTF

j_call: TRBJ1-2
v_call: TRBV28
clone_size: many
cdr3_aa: CASSLPDRGGYTF

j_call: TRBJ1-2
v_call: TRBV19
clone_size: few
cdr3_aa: CASRGSGVTRGYGYTF

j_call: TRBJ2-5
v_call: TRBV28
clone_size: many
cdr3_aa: CASSLVAGPLQETQYF

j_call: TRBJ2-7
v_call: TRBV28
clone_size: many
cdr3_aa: CASSNNAKQYF

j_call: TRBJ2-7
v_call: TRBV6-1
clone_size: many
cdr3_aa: CASTGRVSAGSSYEQYF

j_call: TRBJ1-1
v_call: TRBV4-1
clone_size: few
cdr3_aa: CASSQVPGGFMNTEAFF

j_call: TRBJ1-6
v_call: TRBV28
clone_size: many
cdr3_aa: CASSLSPTPLHF

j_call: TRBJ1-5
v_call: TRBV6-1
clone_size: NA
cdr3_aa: CASSERRASERQPQHF

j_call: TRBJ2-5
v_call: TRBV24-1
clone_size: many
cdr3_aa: CATGAGDGETQYF

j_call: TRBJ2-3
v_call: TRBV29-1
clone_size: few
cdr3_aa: CSSEGQGGDTQYF

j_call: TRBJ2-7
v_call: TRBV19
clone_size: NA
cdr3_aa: CASSMVIGHEQYF

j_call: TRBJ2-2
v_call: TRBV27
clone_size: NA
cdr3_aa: CASSRGTSGTGELFF